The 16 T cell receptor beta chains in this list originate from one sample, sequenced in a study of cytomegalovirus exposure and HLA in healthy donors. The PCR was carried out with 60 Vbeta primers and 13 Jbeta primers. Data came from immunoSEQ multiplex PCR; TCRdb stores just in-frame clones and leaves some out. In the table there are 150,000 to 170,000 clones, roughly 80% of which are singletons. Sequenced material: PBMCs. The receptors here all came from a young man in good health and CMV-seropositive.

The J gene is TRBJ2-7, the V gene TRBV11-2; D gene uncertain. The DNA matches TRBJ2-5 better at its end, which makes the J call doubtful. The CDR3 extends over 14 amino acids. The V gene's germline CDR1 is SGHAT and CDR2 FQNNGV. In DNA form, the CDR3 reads TGTGCCAGCAGCTTAGGCCAAATACGGGAGACCCAGTACTTC. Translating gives CASSLGQIRETQYF.

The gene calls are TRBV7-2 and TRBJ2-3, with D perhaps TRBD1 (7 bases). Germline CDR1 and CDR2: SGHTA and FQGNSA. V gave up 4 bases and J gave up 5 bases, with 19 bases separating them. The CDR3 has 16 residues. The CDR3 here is CASSYVRSGGRDTQYF. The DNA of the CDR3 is TGTGCCAGCAGCTACGTGAGGTCAGGGGGGAGAGATACGCAGTATTTT. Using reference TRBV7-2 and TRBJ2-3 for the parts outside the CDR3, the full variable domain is GAGVSQSPSNKVTEKGKDVELRCDPISGHTALYWYRQSLGQGLEFLIYFQGNSAPDKSGLPSDRFSAERTGGSVSTLTIQRTQQEDSAVYLCASSYVRSGGRDTQYFGPGTRLTVL.

Here the CDR3 reads CASSSSGTGGLNQPQHF. Written as DNA, the CDR3 is TGTGCCAGCAGCTCCTCCGGGACAGGGGGCCTCAATCAGCCCCAGCATTTT. V and J are TRBV7-9 and TRBJ1-5; 12 nucleotides align to TRBD1. Losses at the gene ends were 4 bases for V and 3 bases for J; bases not matched to a gene: 7. This CDR3 contains 17 residues. CDR1 SEHNR and CDR2 FQNEAQ come from the germline V gene (reference sequence).

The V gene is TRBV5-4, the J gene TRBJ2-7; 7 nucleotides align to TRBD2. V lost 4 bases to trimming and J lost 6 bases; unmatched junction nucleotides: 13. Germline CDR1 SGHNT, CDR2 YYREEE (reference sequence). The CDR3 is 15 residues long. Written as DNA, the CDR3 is TGTGCCAGCAGCCCCACGGGGGGTAGCCTAGTCGAGCAGTACTTC. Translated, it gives CASSPTGGSLVEQYF.

CDR3 loop: CASSSTPRREKLFF. CDR3 nucleotide sequence: TGCGCCAGCAGCTCGACCCCGAGGCGTGAAAAACTGTTTTTT. The V and J genes are TRBV5-1 and TRBJ1-4; D is unclear. Germline-derived CDR1 and CDR2 are SGHRS and YFSETQ. The CDR3 extends over 14 amino acids. V lost 3 bases and J lost 7, with 13 bases in between.

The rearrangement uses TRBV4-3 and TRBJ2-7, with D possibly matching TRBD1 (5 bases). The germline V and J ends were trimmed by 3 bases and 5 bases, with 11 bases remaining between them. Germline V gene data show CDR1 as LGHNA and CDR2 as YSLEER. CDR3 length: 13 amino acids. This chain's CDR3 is CASSQQEGDEQYF. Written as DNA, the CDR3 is TGCGCCAGCAGCCAGCAAGAAGGGGACGAGCAGTACTTC.

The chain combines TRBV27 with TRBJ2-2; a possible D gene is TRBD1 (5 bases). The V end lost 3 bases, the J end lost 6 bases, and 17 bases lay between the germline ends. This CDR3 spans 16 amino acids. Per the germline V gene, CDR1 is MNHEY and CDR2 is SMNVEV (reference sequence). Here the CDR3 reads CASSFWQGRVPGELFF. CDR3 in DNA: TGTGCCAGCAGTTTTTGGCAGGGTCGCGTTCCCGGGGAGCTGTTTTTT.

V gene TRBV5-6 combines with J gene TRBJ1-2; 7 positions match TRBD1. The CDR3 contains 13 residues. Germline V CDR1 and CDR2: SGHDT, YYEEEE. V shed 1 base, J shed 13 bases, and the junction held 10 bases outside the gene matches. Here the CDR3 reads CASSLPGDSTLTF. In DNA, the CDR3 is TGTGCCAGCAGCTTGCCTGGGGACAGTACTCTCACCTTC.

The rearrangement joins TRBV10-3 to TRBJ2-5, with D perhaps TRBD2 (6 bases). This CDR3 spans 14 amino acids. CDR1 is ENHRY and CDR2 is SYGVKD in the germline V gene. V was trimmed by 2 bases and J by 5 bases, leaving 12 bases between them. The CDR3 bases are TGTGCCATCAGTGAGAAGGCGGGGTGGGAGACCCAGTACTTC. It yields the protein CAISEKAGWETQYF.

The CDR3 reads CAWSVGRGRGSTDTQYF. The DNA for the CDR3 is TGTGCCTGGAGTGTAGGGCGGGGGAGAGGGAGCACAGATACGCAGTATTTT. This rearrangement joins TRBV30 to TRBJ2-3, with 7 bases matching TRBD2. The J segment lost 0 bases and the V segment lost 0 bases, leaving 9 bases of the junction unmatched. CDR1 and CDR2 from the germline V gene are GTSNPN and SVGIG (reference sequence). CDR3 length: 17 residues.

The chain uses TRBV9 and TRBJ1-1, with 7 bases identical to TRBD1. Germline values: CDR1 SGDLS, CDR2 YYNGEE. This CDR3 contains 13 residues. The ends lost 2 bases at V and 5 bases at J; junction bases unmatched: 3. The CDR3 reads CASSVGQKTEAFF. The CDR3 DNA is TGTGCCAGCAGCGTGGGACAGAAGACTGAAGCTTTCTTT.

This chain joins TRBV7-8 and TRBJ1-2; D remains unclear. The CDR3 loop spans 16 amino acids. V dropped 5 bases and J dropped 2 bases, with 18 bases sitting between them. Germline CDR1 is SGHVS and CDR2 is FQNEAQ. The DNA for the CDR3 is TGTGCCAGCAGCCAGGATAGGAATCTTAGGAACTATGGCTACACCTTC. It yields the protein CASSQDRNLRNYGYTF.

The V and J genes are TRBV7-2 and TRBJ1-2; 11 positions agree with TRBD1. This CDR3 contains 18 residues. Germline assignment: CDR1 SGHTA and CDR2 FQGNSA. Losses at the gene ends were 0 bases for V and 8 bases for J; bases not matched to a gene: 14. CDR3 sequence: CASSLASGTGGLRRGYTF. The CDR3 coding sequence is TGTGCCAGCAGCTTAGCCTCCGGGACAGGGGGACTCAGGCGCGGCTACACCTTC.

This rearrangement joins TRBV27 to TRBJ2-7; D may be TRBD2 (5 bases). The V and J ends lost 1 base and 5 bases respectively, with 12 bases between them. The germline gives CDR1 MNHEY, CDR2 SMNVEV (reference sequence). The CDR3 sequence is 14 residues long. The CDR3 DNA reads TGTGCCAGCAGTTTATTAGGAGCCGGGGACGAGCAGTACTTC. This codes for CASSLLGAGDEQYF.

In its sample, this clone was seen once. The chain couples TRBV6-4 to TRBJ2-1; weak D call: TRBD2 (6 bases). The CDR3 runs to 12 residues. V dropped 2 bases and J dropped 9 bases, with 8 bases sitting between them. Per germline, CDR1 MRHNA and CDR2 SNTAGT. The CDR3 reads CASSDRRGEQFF. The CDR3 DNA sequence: TGTGCCAGCAGTGACAGGCGGGGTGAGCAGTTCTTC.

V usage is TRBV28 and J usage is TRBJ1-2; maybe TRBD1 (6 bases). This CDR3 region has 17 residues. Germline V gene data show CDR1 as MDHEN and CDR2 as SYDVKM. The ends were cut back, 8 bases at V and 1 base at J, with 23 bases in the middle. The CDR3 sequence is CASSLVQQGIGNYGYTF. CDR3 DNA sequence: TGTGCCAGCTCCCTCGTCCAACAGGGCATCGGTAACTATGGCTACACCTTC.